This T cell receptor (beta chain) appears in the sequencing data of a study of cytomegalovirus exposure and HLA in healthy donors. Study findings and constraints: Researchers counted around 150 TCR beta chains as cytomegalovirus-associated. Researchers reportedly found TCR beta sequences accurately predicted most subjects' HLA-A and HLA-B alleles. TRBV6-2, TRBV6-3 and some other V segments were unresolvable in 87-base-pair reads.

The CDR3 consists of 13 residues. In germline, CDR1 is KGHSH, CDR2 LQKENI. Trimming took off 0 bases at V and 8 bases at J, with 7 bases between the two ends. Primers included in the PCR were 60 Vbeta and 13 Jbeta primers. The table came from immunoSEQ multiplex PCR; TCRdb's copy has only in-frame clones and leaves some out. The sample lists under 150,000 clones; around 79% were seen once. Comments on this clone: Its target is not known.

V gene TRBV18 combines with J gene TRBJ2-2, with unresolved D. The sequenced sample consisted of PBMCs. This sequence originates from a man aged 40-50 years in good health and CMV-seropositive. Here the CDR3 DNA reads TGTGCCAGCTCACCACCATCCACAGGGGAGCTGTTTTTT. Protein product: CASSPPSTGELFF.